This T cell receptor beta chain was captured by sequencing in a study of blood T cell repertoires in COVID-19. The CDR3 length is 14 residues. Germline loops: CDR1 SGHAT, CDR2 FQNNGV. Unmatched junction bases numbered 7, after V lost 5 bases and J lost 9 bases. Original analysis: The authors estimated nucleated cell counts from reference gene primer amplification. Here immunoSEQ multiplex PCR was the method, and the copy in TCRdb shows in-frame clones only, minus some. That table supplies the V and J calls and clone size; D and trimming were determined from the DNA. The data show about 130,000 clones, around 87% seen once.

This TCR was sampled from a woman aged 60-75 years with acute or convalescent COVID-19. This sequence joins TRBV11-2 and TRBJ1-6; TRBD1 aligns across 7 bases. Sequenced: peripheral blood. DNA for the CDR3: TGTGCCAGCAGCATCGACAGGGTGGGTTCACCCCTCCACTTT. Amino acids: CASSIDRVGSPLHF.